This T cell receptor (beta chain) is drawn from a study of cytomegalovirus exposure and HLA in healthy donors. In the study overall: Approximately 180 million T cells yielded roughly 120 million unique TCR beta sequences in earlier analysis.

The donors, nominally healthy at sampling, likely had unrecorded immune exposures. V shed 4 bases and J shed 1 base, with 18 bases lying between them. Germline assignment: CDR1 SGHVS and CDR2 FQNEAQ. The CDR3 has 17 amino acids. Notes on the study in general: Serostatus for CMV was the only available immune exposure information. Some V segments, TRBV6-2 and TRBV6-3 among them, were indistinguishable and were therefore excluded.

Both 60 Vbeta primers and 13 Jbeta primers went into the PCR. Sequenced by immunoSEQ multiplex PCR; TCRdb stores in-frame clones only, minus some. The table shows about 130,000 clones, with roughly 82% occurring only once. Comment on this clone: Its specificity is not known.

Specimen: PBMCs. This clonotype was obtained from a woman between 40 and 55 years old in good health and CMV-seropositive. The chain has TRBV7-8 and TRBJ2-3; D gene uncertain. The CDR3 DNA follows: TGTGCCAGCAGCTGGAGACCAACTTGGTTAGGCACAGATACGCAGTATTTT. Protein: CASSWRPTWLGTDTQYF.